The 24 T cell receptor beta chains listed next were all sequenced from one sample in a study of blood T cell repertoires in COVID-19. Repertoires were generated with immunoSEQ multiplex PCR, while TCRdb's copy carries only in-frame clones and drops some. The sample lists over 200,000 clones, around nine tenths occurring once. Sequenced sample: peripheral blood. These receptors all come from a man between 60 and 75 years old who had recovered from COVID-19.

The chain combines TRBV7-2 with TRBJ1-1; 8 bases map to TRBD1. V was clipped by 3 bases and J by 2 bases; unmatched bases: 8. The germline CDR1 and CDR2 sequences are SGHTA and FQGNSA. The CDR3 runs to 16 residues. The CDR3 nucleotides are TGTGCCAGCAGCTTCACAGGGGGATCGAGAAACACTGAAGCTTTCTTT. It is translated as CASSFTGGSRNTEAFF. Drawing the rest from reference TRBV7-2 and TRBJ1-1, the complete variable domain is GAGVSQSPSNKVTEKGKDVELRCDPISGHTALYWYRQSLGQGLEFLIYFQGNSAPDKSGLPSDRFSAERTGGSVSTLTIQRTQQEDSAVYLCASSFTGGSRNTEAFFGQGTRLTVV.

This clone came up once. The chain links TRBV3-1 (or the pseudogene TRBV3-2) to TRBJ1-1; tentative D call: TRBD1 (5 bases). With 0 bases removed from V and 1 base from J, the gap between germline ends came to 15 bases. This CDR3 is built from 17 residues. Looked up from germline, CDR1 is LGHDT and CDR2 is YNNKEL (reference sequence). The CDR3 DNA reads as TGTGCCAGCAGCCAAGATCCCGCAGGGCTCACGAACACTGAAGCTTTCTTT. This codes for CASSQDPAGLTNTEAFF.

This clone was recorded once. The chain uses TRBV27 and TRBJ2-1; 11 bases fit TRBD2. The CDR3 consists of 18 residues. Germline lookup yields CDR1 MNHEY and CDR2 SMNVEV (reference sequence). V was clipped by 5 bases and J by 9 bases; unmatched bases: 18. Here the CDR3 reads CASSLGVPTSGKRGEQFF. CDR3 bases: TGTGCCAGCAGTCTAGGCGTACCGACTAGCGGGAAAAGGGGTGAGCAGTTCTTC.

This chain connects TRBV2 to TRBJ1-1; D is unresolved. The CDR3 covers 11 residues. Germline V CDR1 and CDR2: SNHLY, FYNNEI. V was shortened by 7 bases and J by 7 bases, with 10 bases between the two germline ends. The CDR3 spells CASITANEAFF. The CDR3 nucleotides read TGTGCCAGCATTACAGCCAATGAAGCTTTCTTT.

The V and J genes are TRBV5-5 and TRBJ1-2, with TRBD1 as a possible D gene (5 bases). V gave up 2 bases and J gave up 4 bases, with 9 bases separating them. CDR1 and CDR2 from the germline V gene are SGHKS and YYEKEE (reference sequence). This CDR3 has 13 residues. The CDR3 sequence: CASSLQQAYGYTF. DNA for the CDR3: TGTGCCAGCAGCTTACAACAGGCCTATGGCTACACCTTC.

The rearrangement links TRBV28 to TRBJ1-2; TRBD1 is a possible D gene (5 bases). Trimming cost V 2 bases and J 5 bases, with 12 bases left between them. The CDR3 sequence is 14 residues long. Germline-derived CDR1 and CDR2 are MDHEN and SYDVKM. CDR3 region: CASSLGQSQYGYTF. The CDR3 region has the DNA TGTGCCAGCAGTTTAGGACAAAGCCAATATGGCTACACCTTC.

The chain is built from TRBV6-5 and TRBJ2-3, with TRBD2 matching 8 bases. V was clipped by 2 bases and J by 5 bases; unmatched bases: 6. CDR1 and CDR2 from the germline V gene are MNHEY and SVGAGI. The CDR3 covers 15 residues. The CDR3 DNA reads as TGTGCCAGCAGTTACGGGGCGGGGGGAGGAGATACGCAGTATTTT. This encodes CASSYGAGGGDTQYF.

The chain uses TRBV4-2 and TRBJ2-7; 14 positions agree with TRBD2. This CDR3 spans 15 amino acids. J lost 2 bases, V lost 3 bases, and 0 bases had no gene match. Germline V CDR1 and CDR2: LGHNA, YNFKEQ. CDR3 bases: TGTGCCAGCAGCCAGGGACTAGCGGGGGCCTACGAGCAGTACTTC. Its translation is CASSQGLAGAYEQYF.

The chain combines TRBV28 with TRBJ2-7; 14 nucleotides match TRBD2. This CDR3 comprises 15 residues. The germline gives CDR1 MDHEN, CDR2 SYDVKM. Trimming cost V 6 bases and J 2 bases; bases outside gene matches: 3. CDR3 region: CASRVGLAGAYEQYF. CDR3 nucleotides: TGTGCCAGCAGGGTGGGACTAGCGGGGGCCTACGAGCAGTACTTC.

The rearrangement uses TRBV9 and TRBJ2-1, with D uncertain. The V gene's germline CDR1 is SGDLS and CDR2 YYNGEE. The germline V and J ends were trimmed by 0 bases and 0 bases, with 7 bases remaining between them. The CDR3 has 15 amino acids. CDR3 amino acids: CASSVAKSSYNEQFF. CDR3 nucleotides: TGTGCCAGCAGCGTAGCCAAGAGCTCCTACAATGAGCAGTTCTTC.

This clone was counted a single time. The rearrangement uses TRBV15 and TRBJ2-5; 7 nucleotides align to TRBD2. The germline V gene has CDR1 LNHNV and CDR2 YYDKDF (reference sequence). There are 16 residues in the CDR3. V lost 1 base to trimming and J lost 1 base; unmatched junction nucleotides: 6. Here the CDR3 DNA reads TGTGCCACCAGCAGAGCACAAGCGGGGCGCCAAGAGACCCAGTACTTC. Its translation: CATSRAQAGRQETQYF.

The V call is TRBV25-1, the J call TRBJ1-4; the D gene is possibly TRBD1 (5 bases). Germline V gene sequence: CDR1 MGHDK, CDR2 SYGVNS. The germline V and J ends were trimmed by 3 bases and 13 bases, with 12 bases remaining between them. This CDR3 has 12 amino acids. CDR3 sequence reads: CASSESQGSLFF. The DNA for the CDR3 is TGTGCCAGCAGTGAGAGTCAGGGCTCACTGTTTTTT.

The chain uses TRBV5-1 and TRBJ2-1; TRBD1 agrees at 8 bases. Per germline, CDR1 SGHRS and CDR2 YFSETQ. V shed 0 bases and J 11 bases; nucleotides not matched to a gene: 7. The CDR3 extends over 14 amino acids. CDR3 residues: CASSLGQGTMKQFF. In DNA form, the CDR3 reads TGCGCCAGCAGCTTGGGACAGGGGACAATGAAGCAGTTCTTC.

This clone was picked up a small number of times. This chain connects TRBV7-8 to TRBJ2-7; TRBD2 agrees at 12 bases. Germline CDR1 SGHVS, CDR2 FQNEAQ. V was pared by 3 bases and J by 1 base, with 1 base of the junction left unmatched. This CDR3 spans 15 amino acids. This CDR3 reads CASSFGTSGSYEQYF. DNA of the CDR3: TGTGCCAGCAGCTTTGGGACTAGCGGGTCCTACGAGCAGTACTTC.

The chain recombines TRBV7-8 with TRBJ2-1; TRBD1 matches at 7 bases. With 6 bases clipped from V and 5 bases from J, the junction kept 10 bases outside the gene matches. The germline V gene encodes CDR1 SGHVS and CDR2 FQNEAQ. The CDR3 totals 15 residues. The CDR3 DNA sequence: TGTGCCAGCAGACGCCGGGACAGTCCAAACAATGAGCAGTTCTTC. Its protein product is CASRRRDSPNNEQFF.

V usage is TRBV6-5 and J usage is TRBJ2-7; 10 bases agree with TRBD1. This CDR3 comprises 14 residues. Trimming at V came to 5 bases and at J to 5 bases, leaving 6 bases not matched to a gene. Per germline, CDR1 MNHEY and CDR2 SVGAGI. The CDR3 reads CASSPPGQGNEQYF. CDR3 in DNA: TGTGCCAGCAGTCCACCGGGACAGGGGAACGAGCAGTACTTC.

This chain uses TRBV6-5 with TRBJ2-7, with no clear D. Between the trimmed V and J ends, which lost 2 bases and 0 bases, there was a span of 11 bases. The CDR3 sequence is 15 residues long. CDR1 is MNHEY and CDR2 is SVGAGI in the germline V gene. DNA of the CDR3: TGTGCCAGCAGTTACAAGTCCTGGAGCTCCTACGAGCAGTACTTC. This encodes CASSYKSWSSYEQYF.

The chain joins TRBV10-2 to TRBJ2-7; 10 bases match TRBD2. This CDR3 is built from 16 residues. Germline loops: CDR1 WSHSY, CDR2 SAAADI. Trimming cost V 3 bases and J 2 bases; bases outside gene matches: 7. CDR3 nucleotides: TGCGCCAGCAGTGACAGCGGGAGGGCCTCCCCCTACGAGCAGTACTTC. This codes for CASSDSGRASPYEQYF.

This chain connects TRBV7-2 to TRBJ2-7, with D possibly being TRBD2 (6 bases). CDR3 length: 16 amino acids. Deletions cut 2 bases from V and 2 bases from J, with 16 bases between. Per the germline V gene, CDR1 is SGHTA and CDR2 is FQGNSA. In nucleotides, the CDR3 is TGTGCCAGCAGCTTAATGAGCGGTGCGGGGACCTACGAGCAGTACTTC. Amino acids: CASSLMSGAGTYEQYF.

This chain joins TRBV7-3 and TRBJ2-1, with 9 bases matching TRBD1. Germline CDR1 is SGHTA and CDR2 is FQGTGA. J was trimmed by 8 bases and V by 5 bases; bases with no gene match: 10. The CDR3 covers 15 residues. CDR3: CASSVGQGPTYEQFF. Written as DNA, the CDR3 is TGTGCCAGCAGCGTCGGACAGGGGCCTACGTATGAGCAGTTCTTC. The full variable domain, its missing parts supplied by reference TRBV7-3 and TRBJ2-1, is GAGVSQTPSNKVTEKGKYVELRCDPISGHTALYWYRQSLGQGPEFLIYFQGTGAADDSGLPNDRFFAVRPEGSVSTLKIQRTERGDSAVYLCASSVGQGPTYEQFFGPGTRLTVL.

This chain joins TRBV28 and TRBJ1-6; possibly TRBD1 for D (5 bases). CDR1 and CDR2 from the germline V gene are MDHEN and SYDVKM. V dropped 7 bases and J dropped 9 bases, with 16 bases sitting between them. The CDR3 loop spans 14 amino acids. CDR3 DNA: TGTGCCAGCATCCCTGGAGCCAGGGCTTCACCCCTCCACTTT. Its translation: CASIPGARASPLHF.

The chain employs TRBV10-3 and TRBJ2-7, with D possibly matching TRBD2 (5 bases). V lost 0 bases, J lost 6 bases, and 12 bases lay in between. The CDR3 loop spans 14 amino acids. Germline V CDR1 and CDR2: ENHRY, SYGVKD. The CDR3 DNA reads as TGTGCCATCAGTGAGTCGAGTGGGAGAGGCGAGCAGTACTTC. Its translation is CAISESSGRGEQYF.

The chain carries TRBV11-2 and TRBJ2-3; TRBD1 matches at 7 bases. The V segment lost 4 bases and the J segment 6 bases; nucleotides outside the gene matches: 7. CDR1 and CDR2 from the germline V gene are SGHAT and FQNNGV. The length of the CDR3 is 14 residues. CDR3 in DNA: TGTGCCAGCAGCTACCGACAGGGCGGGGATACGCAGTATTTT. Residues: CASSYRQGGDTQYF.

V usage is TRBV11-2 and J usage is TRBJ2-3; TRBD2 aligns across 11 bases. This CDR3 is 16 amino acids long. Germline CDR1 is SGHAT and CDR2 is FQNNGV. V trimming: 2 bases; J trimming: 1 base; junction bases outside the gene matches: 2. The CDR3 nucleotides are TGTGCCAGCAGCTTACAACTAGCGGGGGGCACAGATACGCAGTATTTT. Protein: CASSLQLAGGTDTQYF.